Listed here are 10 T cell receptor beta chains from one sample, sequenced in a study of Ad26.COV2.S vaccination and SARS-CoV-2 variants. This table comes from immunoSEQ multiplex PCR, and its TCRdb copy is limited to in-frame clones, with some not included. The table records over 130,000 clones, 70% to 90% of them present only once. The sample here was peripheral blood, taken after recovery from COVID-19. The receptor set was obtained from a human donor who had recovered from COVID-19.

This chain joins TRBV28 and TRBJ1-6; 9 bases match TRBD1. This CDR3 has 16 residues. The V and J ends lost 3 bases and 6 bases, in that order; junction bases with no gene match: 6. CDR1 and CDR2 (germline): MDHEN, SYDVKM. CDR3 DNA: TGTGCCAGCAGTTTTCCTGGGACAGGGCTTAATTCACCCCTCCACTTT. Its translation: CASSFPGTGLNSPLHF. The full variable domain, completed using reference TRBV28 and TRBJ1-6, is DVKVTQSSRYLVKRTGEKVFLECVQDMDHENMFWYRQDPGLGLRLIYFSYDVKMKEKGDIPEGYSVSREKKERFSLILESASTNQTSMYLCASSFPGTGLNSPLHFGNGTRLTVT.

This sequence joins TRBV4-2 and TRBJ2-7; no reliable D call. CDR1 and CDR2 (germline): LGHNA, YNFKEQ. Trimming left V 0 bases short and J 6 bases short, with 6 bases between. The CDR3 is made up of 12 amino acids. For the CDR3, the DNA is TGTGCCAGCAGCCAAGATCCCCTCGAGCAGTACTTC. Its protein is CASSQDPLEQYF.

This clone was observed once. The V call is TRBV6-2 or TRBV6-3, the J call TRBJ1-3, with D uncertain. Germline values: CDR1 MNHEY, CDR2 SVGEGT. The CDR3 loop spans 16 amino acids. Trimming cost V 2 bases and J 0 bases, with 11 bases left between them. The CDR3 DNA follows: TGTGCCAGCAGTTACGGCTCTGCAAGCTCTGGAAACACCATATATTTT. Translating gives CASSYGSASSGNTIYF.

This clone was observed once. V usage is TRBV7-2 and J usage is TRBJ2-6; D not resolved. Trimming removed 5 bases at V and 4 bases at J, with 15 bases between. The CDR3 is 16 amino acids. Germline values: CDR1 SGHTA, CDR2 FQGNSA. In nucleotides, the CDR3 is TGTGCCAGCAGCCTCAGCGCAGATCCCGGGGCCAACGTCCTGACTTTC. This sequence encodes CASSLSADPGANVLTF.

In DNA, the CDR3 is TGTGCCAGCAGCACTAGCGGGGGTTCCTACAATGAGCAGTTCTTC. Its protein product is CASSTSGGSYNEQFF. The chain has TRBV9 and TRBJ2-1; 11 bases fit TRBD2. The CDR3 runs to 15 residues. Germline values: CDR1 SGDLS, CDR2 YYNGEE. The V and J ends lost 4 bases and 1 base, in that order; junction bases with no gene match: 1.

The genes are TRBV7-9 and TRBJ1-5, with D maybe TRBD1 (5 bases). The germline V and J ends were trimmed by 2 bases and 6 bases, with 11 bases remaining between them. Per the germline V gene, CDR1 is SEHNR and CDR2 is FQNEAQ (reference sequence). The CDR3 is 14 amino acids. The CDR3 sequence is CASSLTGGGQPQHF. The CDR3, as DNA: TGTGCCAGCAGCTTAACAGGCGGAGGTCAGCCCCAGCATTTT.

This rearrangement joins TRBV7-2 to TRBJ2-2; D possibly corresponds to TRBD1 (6 bases). The CDR3 has 12 residues. V was trimmed by 6 bases and J by 8 bases, leaving 10 bases between them. CDR1 is SGHTA and CDR2 is FQGNSA in the germline V gene. CDR3 nucleotides: TGTGCCAGCAGTTCCGACAGGGGGGAGCTGTTTTTT. Translating gives CASSSDRGELFF.

This rearrangement joins TRBV5-6 to TRBJ1-1, with no clear D. V lost 4 bases and J 0 bases, leaving 13 bases between the germline ends. The germline gives CDR1 SGHDT, CDR2 YYEEEE. The CDR3 consists of 15 residues. CDR3 DNA: TGTGCCAGCAGCCTCTGGGTCAAGATGAACACTGAAGCTTTCTTT. Protein: CASSLWVKMNTEAFF. Using reference TRBV5-6 and TRBJ1-1 for the parts outside the CDR3, the full variable domain is DAGVTQSPTHLIKTRGQQVTLRCSPKSGHDTVSWYQQALGQGPQFIFQYYEEEERQRGNFPDRFSGHQFPNYSSELNVNALLLGDSALYLCASSLWVKMNTEAFFGQGTRLTVV.

The V gene is TRBV4-3, the J gene TRBJ1-5, with TRBD1 as a possible D gene (6 bases). The CDR3 has 13 residues. The V end was cut by 3 bases, the J end by 6 bases, with 9 bases between. CDR1 and CDR2 from the germline V gene are LGHNA and YSLEER. The CDR3 nucleotides read TGCGCCAGCAGCCAGGAACAGGGTCAGCCCCAGCATTTT. Translation: CASSQEQGQPQHF.

The J gene is TRBJ1-3, the V gene TRBV4-3, with D hard to call. From germline, CDR1 is LGHNA and CDR2 YSLEER. There are 16 residues in the CDR3. V gave up 0 bases and J gave up 0 bases, with 9 bases separating them. The CDR3 DNA reads as TGCGCCAGCAGCCAAGATCACGGCAACTCTGGAAACACCATATATTTT. Amino acid sequence: CASSQDHGNSGNTIYF.